This T cell receptor (beta chain) was obtained from a study of T cell repertoires in cytomegalovirus infection. Across the study: Indications came from public TCR beta signatures; they pointed to CMV infection and to a matching HLA type. Findings of the study overall: Identification of carriers of CMV plus the relevant HLA was performed using cumulative public TCR beta family frequency.

Regarding this clonotype: The antigen remains unidentified.

TCRdb re-derived calls from the reads in MiXCR, one entry per CDR3 protein. The data hold 740,000 or so distinct CDR3 sequences, with approximately 40% observed a single time. This CDR3 is 16 amino acids long. CDR1 is SGHKS and CDR2 is YYEKEE in the germline V gene (reference sequence). V was trimmed by 5 bases and J by 5 bases, leaving 20 bases between them. The specimen was PBMCs. This chain joins TRBV5-5 and TRBJ1-5; perhaps TRBD1 as D (5 bases). The sequence came from a human donor in good health (CMV status not recorded). Some clones in this sample may be carry-over from other donors' samples. CDR3 region: CASRKGPGAEDQPQHF. The CDR3 DNA sequence: TGTGCCAGCAGGAAAGGACCCGGGGCTGAGGATCAGCCCCAGCATTTT. The full variable domain, in which reference TRBV5-5 and TRBJ1-5 provide the parts outside the CDR3, is DAGVTQSPTHLIKTRGQQVTLRCSPISGHKSVSWYQQVLGQGPQFIFQYYEKEERGRGNFPDRFSARQFPNYSSELNVNALLLGDSALYLCASRKGPGAEDQPQHFGDGTRLSIL.